These 26 T cell receptor beta chains originate from one sample sequenced in a study of shared clonotypes between healthy human individuals. Using immunoSEQ multiplex PCR, the repertoire was profiled, and TCRdb retains in-frame clones only, with some absent. Among 1,500,000 or so clones listed, approximately 97% were seen once. Sequences were obtained from naive CD4+ T cells sorted from blood. Subset meaning: CD45RA+ positively selected. These receptors were collected from a man aged 25-40 years in good health.

The genes are TRBV7-7 and TRBJ2-5, with D maybe TRBD2 (5 bases). The ends were cut back, 5 bases at V and 4 bases at J, with 20 bases in the middle. The germline V gene has CDR1 SSHAT and CDR2 FNYEAQ (reference sequence). The CDR3 length is 16 residues. The CDR3 DNA is TGTGCCAGCAGCCCCCGCCCTCTAGCTTCTGGAGAGACCCAGTACTTC. Translated, it gives CASSPRPLASGETQYF.

The chain combines TRBV11-2 with TRBJ2-1, with TRBD2 matching 13 bases. The CDR3 covers 15 residues. Per germline, CDR1 SGHAT and CDR2 FQNNGV. The V segment lost 6 bases and the J segment 5 bases; nucleotides outside the gene matches: 4. This CDR3 reads CASRLAGGLNNEQFF. CDR3 nucleotides: TGTGCCAGCAGACTAGCGGGAGGGCTCAACAATGAGCAGTTCTTC.

The genes are TRBV5-1 and TRBJ1-2; D is unresolved. The CDR3 sequence is 15 residues long. Germline V gene data show CDR1 as SGHRS and CDR2 as YFSETQ. Trimming removed 0 bases at V and 8 bases at J, with 17 bases between. The CDR3 is CASSLAEAPGGGYTF. DNA for the CDR3: TGCGCCAGCAGCTTGGCGGAGGCCCCGGGAGGGGGCTACACCTTC.

For this clone: The sample contains more than one DNA sequence encoding this CDR3. This sequence joins TRBV28 and TRBJ1-1, with D hard to call. Per germline, CDR1 MDHEN and CDR2 SYDVKM. Between the trimmed V and J ends, which lost 6 bases and 3 bases, there was a span of 11 bases. This CDR3 has 13 residues. CDR3 coding DNA: TGTGCCAGCAGCCTAAGCCGGGACACTGAAGCTTTCTTT. It specifies CASSLSRDTEAFF.

The chain uses TRBV18 and TRBJ2-7; D is ambiguous. V was shortened by 4 bases and J by 2 bases, with 9 bases between the two germline ends. Germline CDR1 KGHSH, CDR2 LQKENI. There are 13 residues in the CDR3. The CDR3 is CASSHTRAYEQYF. In nucleotides, the CDR3 is TGTGCCAGCTCACATACCCGTGCCTACGAGCAGTACTTC.

Turning to this clone: The same CDR3 can be traced to other DNA sequences in this sample. The chain joins TRBV9 to TRBJ2-7; TRBD2 matches at 7 bases. The CDR3 loop spans 14 amino acids. The germline V gene has CDR1 SGDLS and CDR2 YYNGEE. The V segment lost 2 bases and the J segment 7 bases; nucleotides outside the gene matches: 9. CDR3 bases: TGTGCCAGCAGCGTGGCTAGCGGCACCTCGGAGCAGTACTTC. Its translation: CASSVASGTSEQYF.

The chain links TRBV7-2 to TRBJ2-2, with 9 bases that match TRBD1. The V segment lost 1 base and the J segment 6 bases; nucleotides outside the gene matches: 9. CDR1 and CDR2 from the germline V gene are SGHTA and FQGNSA. The CDR3 runs to 17 residues. CDR3: CASSLVGSYRGPGELFF. CDR3 nucleotide sequence: TGTGCCAGCAGCTTAGTTGGTTCGTACAGGGGGCCCGGGGAGCTGTTTTTT. Supplemented by reference TRBV7-2 and TRBJ2-2, the full variable domain reads GAGVSQSPSNKVTEKGKDVELRCDPISGHTALYWYRQSLGQGLEFLIYFQGNSAPDKSGLPSDRFSAERTGGSVSTLTIQRTQQEDSAVYLCASSLVGSYRGPGELFFGEGSRLTVL.

The chain carries TRBV11-2 and TRBJ2-5; TRBD1 matches at 7 bases. The CDR3 covers 15 residues. With 0 bases clipped from V and 2 bases from J, the junction kept 3 bases outside the gene matches. The germline V gene has CDR1 SGHAT and CDR2 FQNNGV. This chain's CDR3 is CASSLDLGQQETQYF. DNA of the CDR3: TGTGCCAGCAGCTTAGACTTGGGACAGCAAGAGACCCAGTACTTC.

The chain uses TRBV29-1 and TRBJ1-3; D is uncertain. Per the germline V gene, CDR1 is SQVTM and CDR2 is ANQGSEA. This CDR3 has 12 residues. Deletions cut 7 bases from V and 0 bases from J, with 7 bases between. This chain's CDR3 is CSGGSSGNTIYF. The CDR3 region has the DNA TGCAGCGGAGGGAGCTCTGGAAACACCATATATTTT.

The rearrangement links TRBV10-3 to TRBJ2-5; D ambiguous. The length of the CDR3 is 11 residues. Deletions cut 8 bases from V and 2 bases from J, with 6 bases between. CDR1 and CDR2 from the germline V gene are ENHRY and SYGVKD. The CDR3 spells CAIGRQETQYF. CDR3 nucleotide sequence: TGTGCCATCGGACGTCAAGAGACCCAGTACTTC.

The chain recombines TRBV5-4 with TRBJ2-7; 10 bases map to TRBD2. The CDR3 covers 15 residues. Losses at the gene ends were 2 bases for V and 1 base for J; bases not matched to a gene: 3. CDR1 is SGHNT, CDR2 YYREEE, per germline (reference sequence). The CDR3 spells CASSFLTSGSYEQYF. Here the CDR3 DNA reads TGTGCCAGCAGCTTCTTGACTAGCGGGTCCTACGAGCAGTACTTC.

This chain links TRBV10-3 with TRBJ1-1, with 11 bases matching TRBD1. Germline loops: CDR1 ENHRY, CDR2 SYGVKD. This CDR3 region has 15 residues. J gave up 4 bases and V 5 bases, and 6 bases lay outside the gene matches. In nucleotides, the CDR3 is TGTGCCATCAGTAGGACAGGGGGCTATAGCACTGAAGCTTTCTTT. Residues: CAISRTGGYSTEAFF.

The rearrangement uses TRBV9 and TRBJ2-1, with TRBD1 identical over 10 bases. This CDR3 has 15 residues. The germline gives CDR1 SGDLS, CDR2 YYNGEE. V shed 5 bases, J shed 15 bases, and the junction held 17 bases outside the gene matches. In DNA form, the CDR3 reads TGTGCCAGCAGTGCTTCCGGGACAGGGGCTGTAGGTGCGTTCTTC. This codes for CASSASGTGAVGAFF.

The V gene is TRBV27, the J gene TRBJ2-1, with D possibly being TRBD2 (6 bases). CDR1 and CDR2 from the germline V gene are MNHEY and SMNVEV (reference sequence). With 5 bases removed from V and 7 bases from J, the gap between germline ends came to 21 bases. CDR3 length: 16 residues. The CDR3 is CASSPIAPGRWNEQFF. CDR3 nucleotide sequence: TGTGCCAGCAGTCCTATAGCGCCAGGGAGGTGGAATGAGCAGTTCTTC.

The chain joins TRBV2 to TRBJ1-1; D gene unclear. Deletions cut 8 bases from V and 4 bases from J, with 11 bases between. The CDR3 covers 12 residues. From germline, CDR1 is SNHLY and CDR2 FYNNEI. CDR3 nucleotides: TGTGCCAGCGTCGGGGTACCCACTGAAGCTTTCTTT. It translates to CASVGVPTEAFF.

This chain joins TRBV7-9 and TRBJ2-7, with TRBD2 matching over 7 bases. CDR1 is SEHNR and CDR2 is FQNEAQ in the germline V gene (reference sequence). This CDR3 is 12 amino acids long. J lost 3 bases, V lost 11 bases, and 7 bases had no gene match. CDR3 sequence (DNA): TGTGCCCACTCCGGGGAGGGCTACGAGCAGTACTTC. The encoded protein is CAHSGEGYEQYF.

This rearrangement joins TRBV29-1 to TRBJ2-3; 9 bases are a match to TRBD1. Per germline, CDR1 SQVTM and CDR2 ANQGSEA. This CDR3 has 13 amino acids. The junction had 3 bases not matched to a gene; V was cut back by 7 bases and J by 1 base. The CDR3 coding sequence is TGCAGCGCATGGACAGGGGGCACAGATACGCAGTATTTT. Translating it yields CSAWTGGTDTQYF.

This chain uses TRBV19 with TRBJ2-3, with D perhaps matching TRBD1 or TRBD2 (5 bases each). The CDR3 runs 16 residues. Per germline, CDR1 LNHDA and CDR2 SQIVND (reference sequence). V was pared by 5 bases and J by 2 bases, with 17 bases between. CDR3 coding DNA: TGTGCCAGTAGTCCTCGTGGGACCGCCGACACAGATACGCAGTATTTT. Amino acid sequence: CASSPRGTADTDTQYF.

The table lists this clone with a few counts. The chain joins TRBV9 to TRBJ1-5; perhaps TRBD1 as D (6 bases). V was cut by 4 bases and J by 5 bases, with 13 bases left in between. CDR3 length: 14 residues. The germline V gene encodes CDR1 SGDLS and CDR2 YYNGEE. CDR3 nucleotide sequence: TGTGCCAGCAGCATCGGGGGGGCGTATCAGCCCCAGCATTTT. Its translation is CASSIGGAYQPQHF.

The V and J genes are TRBV6-1 and TRBJ2-7; no firm D call. Germline-derived CDR1 and CDR2 are MNHNS and SASEGT. Trimming pared 3 bases from V and 3 bases from J, leaving 6 bases between. The CDR3 has 12 amino acids. DNA for the CDR3: TGTGCCAGCAGTGAGGGATACTACGAGCAGTACTTC. It specifies CASSEGYYEQYF.

The CDR3 region has the DNA TGTGCCAGCAGCTTCGAACAGGTGATCACCGGGGAGCTGTTTTTT. Translation gives CASSFEQVITGELFF. This chain connects TRBV7-8 to TRBJ2-2; a possible D gene is TRBD1 (5 bases). Germline V CDR1 and CDR2: SGHVS, FQNEAQ. CDR3 length equals 15 residues. V lost 3 bases to trimming and J lost 4 bases, with 12 bases between them.

The chain uses TRBV6-6 and TRBJ1-5; D is uncertain. Germline V gives CDR1 MNHNY, CDR2 SVGAGI (reference sequence). V was cut by 5 bases and J by 3 bases, with 8 bases left in between. CDR3 length: 13 amino acids. The CDR3 DNA reads TGTGCCAGCAGTCCGGGCGTCAATCAGCCCCAGCATTTT. Translating gives CASSPGVNQPQHF.

V is TRBV30 and J is TRBJ2-3, with 9 bases matching TRBD1. Germline lookup yields CDR1 GTSNPN and CDR2 SVGIG (reference sequence). The ends lost 0 bases at V and 5 bases at J; junction bases unmatched: 6. The CDR3 has 15 residues. The CDR3 is CAWSVRDREQDTQYF. CDR3 nucleotides: TGTGCCTGGAGTGTCCGGGACAGGGAGCAAGATACGCAGTATTTT.

The V and J genes are TRBV5-6 and TRBJ1-5, with D possibly being TRBD1 (5 bases). This CDR3 is 13 amino acids long. V lost 3 bases, J lost 3 bases, and 7 bases lay in between. The germline V gene has CDR1 SGHDT and CDR2 YYEEEE. CDR3 DNA: TGTGCCAGCAGCTGGGGGAACAATCAGCCCCAGCATTTT. Protein sequence: CASSWGNNQPQHF.

In DNA, the CDR3 is TGTGCCAGCAGCTTCTTTCGGGAGGGCGGCACCGGGGAGCTGTTTTTT. Translation gives CASSFFREGGTGELFF. The chain recombines TRBV7-9 with TRBJ2-2; the match to TRBD2 covers 8 bases. After removal of 3 bases from V and 4 bases from J, the junction contained 7 bases not matched to a gene. The CDR3 runs 16 residues. Germline V gene sequence: CDR1 SEHNR, CDR2 FQNEAQ (reference sequence). Filled out from reference TRBV7-9 and TRBJ2-2, the complete variable domain reads DTGVSQNPRHKITKRGQNVTFRCDPISEHNRLYWYRQTLGQGPEFLTYFQNEAQLEKSRLLSDRFSAERPKGSFSTLEIQRTEQGDSAMYLCASSFFREGGTGELFFGEGSRLTVL.

V is TRBV6-6 and J is TRBJ2-7, with D uncertain. CDR1 is MNHNY and CDR2 is SVGAGI in the germline V gene (reference sequence). This CDR3 region has 16 residues. Trimming left V 0 bases short and J 2 bases short, with 14 bases between. The CDR3 DNA reads as TGTGCCAGCAGTTACTCGCGAGACACCCTAACCTACGAGCAGTACTTC. Encoded protein: CASSYSRDTLTYEQYF.